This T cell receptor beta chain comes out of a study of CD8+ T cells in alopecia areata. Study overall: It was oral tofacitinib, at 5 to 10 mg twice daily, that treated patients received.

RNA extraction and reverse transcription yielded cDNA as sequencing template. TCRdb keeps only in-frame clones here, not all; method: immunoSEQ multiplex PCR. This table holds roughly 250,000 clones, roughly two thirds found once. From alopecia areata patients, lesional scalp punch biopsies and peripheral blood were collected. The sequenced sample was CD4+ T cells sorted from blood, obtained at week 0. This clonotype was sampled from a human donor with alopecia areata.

DNA for the CDR3: TGTGCCAGCAGCCAAGAGGGGTCTCGCTACGAGCAGTACTTC. Translating it yields CASSQEGSRYEQYF. This chain joins TRBV4-2 and TRBJ2-7, with D unclear. The ends were cut back, 0 bases at V and 3 bases at J, with 9 bases in the middle. Per the germline V gene, CDR1 is LGHNA and CDR2 is YNFKEQ. This CDR3 has 14 amino acids.